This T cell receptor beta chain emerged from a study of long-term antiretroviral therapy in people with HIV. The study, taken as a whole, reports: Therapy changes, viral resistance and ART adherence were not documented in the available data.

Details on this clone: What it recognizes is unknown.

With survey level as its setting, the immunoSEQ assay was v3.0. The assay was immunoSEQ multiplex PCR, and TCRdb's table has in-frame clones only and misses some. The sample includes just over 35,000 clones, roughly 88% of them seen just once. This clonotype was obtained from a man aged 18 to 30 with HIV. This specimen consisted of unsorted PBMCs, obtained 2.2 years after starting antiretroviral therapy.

The CDR3 reads CASSPPGQGFMNTEAFF. Here the CDR3 DNA reads TGTGCCAGCAGTCCCCCGGGACAGGGGTTCATGAACACTGAAGCTTTCTTT. The chain has TRBV28 and TRBJ1-1, with TRBD1 identical over 10 bases. CDR1 is MDHEN and CDR2 is SYDVKM in the germline V gene. The CDR3 consists of 17 residues. V lost 5 bases to trimming and J lost 0 bases; unmatched junction nucleotides: 9.